Listed here are 32 T cell receptor beta chains from one sample, sequenced in a study of OX40 agonist ivuxolimab in advanced cancers. The repertoire was sequenced with immunoSEQ multiplex PCR; TCRdb's copy has only in-frame clones and lacks some. The sample records about 83,000 clones, about 81% being singletons. This sample comprised CD4+ or CD8+ T cells sorted from blood, obtained in a trial of the OX40 agonist ivuxolimab. These receptor sequences come from an adult with an advanced solid tumor such as melanoma, head and neck, liver or kidney cancer.

V and J are TRBV27 and TRBJ1-1; TRBD1 matches 7 bases. V lost 0 bases, J lost 2 bases, and 3 bases stayed unmatched. The length of the CDR3 is 15 residues. CDR1 MNHEY and CDR2 SMNVEV come from the germline V gene (reference sequence). This CDR3 reads CASSLSQGGNTEAFF. The CDR3 region has the DNA TGTGCCAGCAGTTTATCCCAGGGGGGAAACACTGAAGCTTTCTTT.

The chain links TRBV30 to TRBJ2-1; TRBD1 is a possible D gene (6 bases). The CDR3 sequence is 12 residues long. The germline V gene encodes CDR1 GTSNPN and CDR2 SVGIG (reference sequence). V was shortened by 1 base and J by 9 bases, with 10 bases between the two germline ends. The CDR3 sequence is CAWSGTGFEQFF. CDR3 DNA sequence: TGTGCCTGGAGTGGAACAGGGTTTGAGCAGTTCTTC. The complete variable domain, with remaining parts taken from reference TRBV30 and TRBJ2-1, reads SQTIHQWPATLVQPVGSPLSLECTVEGTSNPNLYWYRQAAGRGLQLLFYSVGIGQISSEVPQNLSASRPQDRQFILSSKKLLLSDSGFYLCAWSGTGFEQFFGPGTRLTVL.

J is TRBJ2-1 and V is TRBV5-1; 9 bases match TRBD2. The CDR3 runs 17 residues. V dropped 0 bases and J dropped 2; count of bases not matched to a gene: 6. The germline V gene encodes CDR1 SGHRS and CDR2 YFSETQ. The CDR3 nucleotides read TGCGCCAGCAGCTTGGAGGTAGCGGGGGATACCTACAATGAGCAGTTCTTC. Residues: CASSLEVAGDTYNEQFF.

This clone was observed once. The V and J genes are TRBV6-1 and TRBJ1-2; 10 bases agree with TRBD1. J lost 2 bases, V lost 5 bases, and 5 bases had no gene match. Germline assignment: CDR1 MNHNS and CDR2 SASEGT. The CDR3 is made up of 15 amino acids. The DNA for the CDR3 is TGTGCCAGCAGTATTCGACAGGGGGCGAACTATGGCTACACCTTC. Amino acids: CASSIRQGANYGYTF.

This chain uses TRBV6-4 with TRBJ2-1; D is perhaps TRBD2 (6 bases). This CDR3 has 13 amino acids. Germline assignment: CDR1 MRHNA and CDR2 SNTAGT. Trimming cost V 4 bases and J 6 bases, with 10 bases left between them. CDR3 sequence (DNA): TGTGCCAGCAGTGCAGAGGGAGGCAATGAGCAGTTCTTC. Its translation is CASSAEGGNEQFF.

This clone was recorded only once. This chain links TRBV19 with TRBJ2-1; D remains unclear. The CDR3 has 16 residues. V was cut by 0 bases and J by 0 bases, with 9 bases left in between. The germline CDR1 and CDR2 sequences are LNHDA and SQIVND (reference sequence). The CDR3 loop is CASSIEGYNSYNEQFF. CDR3 DNA sequence: TGTGCCAGTAGTATAGAGGGTTACAACTCCTACAATGAGCAGTTCTTC. The full variable domain, with the rest looked up from reference TRBV19 and TRBJ2-1, is DGGITQSPKYLFRKEGQNVTLSCEQNLNHDAMYWYRQDPGQGLRLIYYSQIVNDFQKGDIAEGYSVSREKKESFPLTVTSAQKNPTAFYLCASSIEGYNSYNEQFFGPGTRLTVL.

V and J are TRBV10-2 and TRBJ1-5; D gene uncertain. The length of the CDR3 is 14 residues. The V gene's germline CDR1 is WSHSY and CDR2 SAAADI. Deletions cut 6 bases from V and 1 base from J, with 10 bases between. The CDR3 DNA reads TGCGCCAGCAGAGACCGGTTAAGCAATCAGCCCCAGCATTTT. Protein sequence: CASRDRLSNQPQHF.

This clone occurred a few times. The chain couples TRBV29-1 to TRBJ2-7, with TRBD2 as a possible D gene (6 bases). This CDR3 comprises 11 residues. Germline loops: CDR1 SQVTM, CDR2 ANQGSEA. V lost 6 bases to trimming and J lost 3 bases, with 9 bases between them. CDR3 sequence: CSVFSGYEQYF. The CDR3 nucleotides read TGCAGCGTCTTTAGCGGCTACGAGCAGTACTTC.

The V and J genes are TRBV30 and TRBJ1-2; TRBD1 is a possible D gene (6 bases). This CDR3 contains 16 residues. Between the trimmed V and J ends, which lost 0 bases and 2 bases, there was a span of 16 bases. CDR1 and CDR2 (germline): GTSNPN, SVGIG (reference sequence). CDR3 protein: CAWSVLLVRGNYGYTF. As DNA, the CDR3 is TGTGCCTGGAGTGTTCTCCTGGTCAGGGGAAACTATGGCTACACCTTC.

This clone was found a few times. The chain uses TRBV2 and TRBJ1-4; D is uncertain. V was clipped by 1 base and J by 13 bases, with 7 bases between them. Germline V gene lookup returns CDR1 SNHLY and CDR2 FYNNEI. The CDR3 has 11 amino acids. CDR3 sequence reads: CASSEVGRLFF. In nucleotides, the CDR3 is TGTGCCAGCAGTGAAGTTGGACGACTGTTTTTT.

The rearrangement uses TRBV11-2 and TRBJ1-2; D gene ambiguous. Per the germline V gene, CDR1 is SGHAT and CDR2 is FQNNGV. V gave up 2 bases and J gave up 8 bases, with 9 bases separating them. This CDR3 spans 12 amino acids. The CDR3, as DNA: TGTGCCAGCAGCTTAAGCGGTGGGGGCTACACCTTC. It codes for CASSLSGGGYTF. The variable domain in full, with the rest retrieved from reference TRBV11-2 and TRBJ1-2, is EAGVAQSPRYKIIEKRQSVAFWCNPISGHATLYWYQQILGQGPKLLIQFQNNGVVDDSQLPKDRFSAERLKGVDSTLKIQPAKLEDSAVYLCASSLSGGGYTFGSGTRLTVV.

The chain recombines TRBV6-5 with TRBJ1-1; tentatively, D is TRBD1 (5 bases). Trimming removed 2 bases at V and 5 bases at J, with 12 bases between. This CDR3 spans 14 amino acids. Germline lookup yields CDR1 MNHEY and CDR2 SVGAGI. This chain's CDR3 is CASSYGGSGTEAFF. In DNA form, the CDR3 reads TGTGCCAGCAGTTACGGGGGTTCGGGTACTGAAGCTTTCTTT.

Points on this clone: Mismatch with germline at one junction end may stem from a read error. The V gene is TRBV7-7, the J gene TRBJ2-3, with TRBD2 matching over 11 bases. Germline V gene data show CDR1 as SSHAT and CDR2 as FNYEAQ (reference sequence). There are 16 residues in the CDR3. This CDR3 is CASSSGLAEGADTQYF. In nucleotides, the CDR3 is TGTGCTAGCAGCTCGGGACTAGCGGAGGGGGCAGATACGCAGTATTTT.

The chain couples TRBV15 to TRBJ2-5; D not certain. V shed 0 bases and J shed 7 bases, with 6 bases lying between them. Germline-derived CDR1 and CDR2 are LNHNV and YYDKDF (reference sequence). The CDR3 runs to 12 residues. The CDR3 protein is CATSRDHVTQYF. The CDR3 DNA is TGTGCCACCAGCAGAGATCATGTGACCCAGTACTTC.

This chain joins TRBV18 and TRBJ1-2; D uncertain. Germline assignment: CDR1 KGHSH and CDR2 LQKENI. The V end was cut by 3 bases, the J end by 0 bases, with 11 bases between. This CDR3 spans 15 amino acids. CDR3 nucleotide sequence: TGTGCCAGCTCACCTGCCGACGGAACTAACTATGGCTACACCTTC. It is translated as CASSPADGTNYGYTF.

This clone appeared a few times. The chain is built from TRBV27 and TRBJ2-5; D remains unclear. Germline lookup yields CDR1 MNHEY and CDR2 SMNVEV (reference sequence). CDR3 length: 13 residues. Trimming removed 6 bases at V and 5 bases at J, with 13 bases between. The CDR3 nucleotides are TGTGCCAGCAGACCTTTTAGGGCGGAGACCCAGTACTTC. Its translation is CASRPFRAETQYF.

The chain joins TRBV5-1 to TRBJ1-1; 10 positions agree with TRBD1. The CDR3 is 15 amino acids. The germline CDR1 and CDR2 sequences are SGHRS and YFSETQ. With 2 bases clipped from V and 2 bases from J, the junction kept 3 bases outside the gene matches. CDR3: CASSFGTGANTEAFF. The CDR3 nucleotides read TGCGCCAGCAGCTTCGGGACAGGGGCTAACACTGAAGCTTTCTTT. Full variable domain (remainder filled in from reference TRBV5-1 and TRBJ1-1): KAGVTQTPRYLIKTRGQQVTLSCSPISGHRSVSWYQQTPGQGLQFLFEYFSETQRNKGNFPGRFSGRQFSNSRSEMNVSTLELGDSALYLCASSFGTGANTEAFFGQGTRLTVV.

The V and J genes are TRBV5-1 and TRBJ2-5, with 8 bases fitting TRBD1. Losses at the gene ends were 5 bases for V and 5 bases for J; bases not matched to a gene: 5. Germline V gives CDR1 SGHRS, CDR2 YFSETQ. The length of the CDR3 is 13 residues. The CDR3, as DNA: TGCGCCAGCAGACAGGGGGAGGCGGAGACCCAGTACTTC. Its protein product is CASRQGEAETQYF. Complete variable domain (other parts from reference TRBV5-1 and TRBJ2-5): KAGVTQTPRYLIKTRGQQVTLSCSPISGHRSVSWYQQTPGQGLQFLFEYFSETQRNKGNFPGRFSGRQFSNSRSEMNVSTLELGDSALYLCASRQGEAETQYFGPGTRLLVL.

V is TRBV30 and J is TRBJ1-6; D unresolved. Germline values: CDR1 GTSNPN, CDR2 SVGIG (reference sequence). Trimming removed 4 bases from V and 10 bases from J, with 29 bases in between. The CDR3 has 18 residues. This CDR3 reads CAWMTRAQSIGNSSPLHF. Written as DNA, the CDR3 is TGTGCCTGGATGACCCGGGCACAGAGTATAGGGAATAGCTCACCCCTCCACTTT.

The chain links TRBV5-4 to TRBJ2-7, with D hard to call. V lost 2 bases, J lost 5 bases, and 14 bases lay in between. The germline gives CDR1 SGHNT, CDR2 YYREEE (reference sequence). This CDR3 contains 14 residues. For the CDR3, the DNA is TGTGCCAGCAGCTTCACCCTCCGAAGCCACGAGCAGTACTTC. It translates to CASSFTLRSHEQYF.

The chain recombines TRBV7-3 with TRBJ2-2; D remains ambiguous. This CDR3 comprises 14 residues. Germline values: CDR1 SGHTA, CDR2 FQGTGA. Trimming stripped 5 bases from V and 6 bases from J, with 13 bases between. DNA for the CDR3: TGTGCCAGCAGCCCCTCCCACTCACCCGGGGAGCTGTTTTTT. It is translated as CASSPSHSPGELFF.

For the CDR3, the DNA is TGTGCCGTATCACAGGGGGAGGGCAATCAGCCCCAGCATTTT. This encodes CAVSQGEGNQPQHF. The chain links TRBV10-3 to TRBJ1-5; 8 bases agree with TRBD1. In germline, CDR1 is ENHRY, CDR2 SYGVKD. V lost 11 bases to trimming and J lost 2 bases; unmatched junction nucleotides: 8. This CDR3 has 14 amino acids.

V usage is TRBV19 and J usage is TRBJ2-6; a weak D match, TRBD1 (7 bases). Trimming removed 6 bases at V and 0 bases at J, with 15 bases between. CDR1 is LNHDA and CDR2 is SQIVND in the germline V gene (reference sequence). CDR3 size: 17 residues. The DNA for the CDR3 is TGTGCCAGTAGCCTTTCCAGGGGGGTCTCTGGGGCCAACGTCCTGACTTTC. Encoded protein: CASSLSRGVSGANVLTF. The variable domain in full, with the rest retrieved from reference TRBV19 and TRBJ2-6, is DGGITQSPKYLFRKEGQNVTLSCEQNLNHDAMYWYRQDPGQGLRLIYYSQIVNDFQKGDIAEGYSVSREKKESFPLTVTSAQKNPTAFYLCASSLSRGVSGANVLTFGAGSRLTVL.

The J gene is TRBJ1-1, the V gene TRBV19; tentatively, D is TRBD1 (5 bases). Germline V gives CDR1 LNHDA, CDR2 SQIVND (reference sequence). V gave up 2 bases and J gave up 7 bases, with 23 bases separating them. The CDR3 runs 17 residues. CDR3 nucleotide sequence: TGTGCCAGTAGTATAATCAACTTGGCCCCCAGGGAGGATGAAGCTTTCTTT. Its protein product is CASSIINLAPREDEAFF.

This chain links TRBV5-1 with TRBJ2-7; D remains ambiguous. Germline CDR1 is SGHRS and CDR2 is YFSETQ. V was cut by 0 bases and J by 7 bases, with 5 bases left in between. This CDR3 is built from 11 residues. CDR3 sequence: CASSLAKEQYF. CDR3 bases: TGCGCCAGCAGCTTGGCGAAGGAGCAGTACTTC.

The V gene is TRBV7-8, the J gene TRBJ1-1; no reliable D call. The germline V gene encodes CDR1 SGHVS and CDR2 FQNEAQ. The length of the CDR3 is 15 residues. V gave up 4 bases and J gave up 2 bases, with 14 bases separating them. Written as DNA, the CDR3 is TGTGCCAGCAGCTCATGGACTCTGGGAAACACTGAAGCTTTCTTT. It translates to CASSSWTLGNTEAFF. The full variable domain, in which reference TRBV7-8 and TRBJ1-1 provide the parts outside the CDR3, is GAGVSQSPRYKVAKRGQDVALRCDPISGHVSLFWYQQALGQGPEFLTYFQNEAQLDKSGLPSDRFFAERPEGSVSTLKIQRTQQEDSAVYLCASSSWTLGNTEAFFGQGTRLTVV.

This chain joins TRBV6-1 and TRBJ2-7; 7 bases line up with TRBD1. The CDR3 spans 13 residues. The junction had 8 bases not matched to a gene; V was cut back by 10 bases and J by 2 bases. Germline V gene data show CDR1 as MNHNS and CDR2 as SASEGT. Here the CDR3 DNA reads TGTGCCACCGGGGCACAGGGGACCTACGAGCAGTACTTC. It specifies CATGAQGTYEQYF.

In nucleotides, the CDR3 is TGTGCCAGCAGCTCATCGGGGACGCGGGGAGAAGGCTACACCTTC. It translates to CASSSSGTRGEGYTF. This chain connects TRBV7-3 to TRBJ1-2; D perhaps matches TRBD1 (5 bases). Trimming removed 4 bases at V and 8 bases at J, with 20 bases between. Per germline, CDR1 SGHTA and CDR2 FQGTGA. This CDR3 contains 15 residues.

The V and J genes are TRBV7-9 and TRBJ2-7, with D unresolved. Trimming removed 8 bases from V and 3 bases from J, with 17 bases in between. The CDR3 is 14 amino acids. Germline CDR1 reads SEHNR; CDR2 reads FQNEAQ (reference sequence). The CDR3 is CASATRTPNYEQYF. The CDR3 DNA reads as TGTGCCAGCGCTACGCGTACACCTAACTACGAGCAGTACTTC.

J is TRBJ1-1 and V is TRBV6-1; D is possibly TRBD1 (6 bases). Germline-derived CDR1 and CDR2 are MNHNS and SASEGT. CDR3 length equals 16 residues. Trimming took 0 bases from V and 0 from J, leaving 11 bases between them. The CDR3 protein is CASSEAQGRVNTEAFF. The CDR3 coding sequence is TGTGCCAGCAGTGAAGCACAGGGAAGGGTGAACACTGAAGCTTTCTTT.

This clone was observed a handful of times. V is TRBV7-2 and J is TRBJ1-4; a weak D match, TRBD1 (6 bases). Germline V gene sequence: CDR1 SGHTA, CDR2 FQGNSA. Trimming removed 1 base at V and 5 bases at J, with 8 bases between. This CDR3 spans 14 amino acids. CDR3 residues: CASSLVRGNEKLFF. Here the CDR3 DNA reads TGTGCCAGCAGCTTAGTGAGGGGGAATGAAAAACTGTTTTTT.

The chain combines TRBV27 with TRBJ1-1; D is undetermined. Trimming took off 0 bases at V and 1 base at J, with 3 bases between the two ends. The germline V gene has CDR1 MNHEY and CDR2 SMNVEV (reference sequence). The CDR3 totals 13 residues. The CDR3 is CASSLSWNTEAFF. DNA of the CDR3: TGTGCCAGCAGTTTATCTTGGAACACTGAAGCTTTCTTT.